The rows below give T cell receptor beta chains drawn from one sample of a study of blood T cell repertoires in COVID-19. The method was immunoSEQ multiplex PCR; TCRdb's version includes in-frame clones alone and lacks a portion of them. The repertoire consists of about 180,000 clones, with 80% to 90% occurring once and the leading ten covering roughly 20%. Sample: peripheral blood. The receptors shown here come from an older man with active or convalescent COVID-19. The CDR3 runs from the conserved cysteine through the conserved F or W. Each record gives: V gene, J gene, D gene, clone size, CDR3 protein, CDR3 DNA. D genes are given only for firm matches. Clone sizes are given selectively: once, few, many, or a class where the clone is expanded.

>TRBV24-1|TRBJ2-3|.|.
CATSDYSGVPRDTQYF
TGTGCCACCAGTGATTACTCAGGGGTGCCGAGGGATACGCAGTATTTT
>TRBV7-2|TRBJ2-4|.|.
CASSFRDKRDKNIQYF
TGTGCCAGCAGCTTCCGGGACAAAAGGGACAAAAACATTCAGTACTTC
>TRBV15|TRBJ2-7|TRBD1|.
CATSRVGRGKGSYEQYF
TGTGCCACCAGCAGAGTGGGCAGGGGGAAAGGCTCCTACGAGCAGTACTTC
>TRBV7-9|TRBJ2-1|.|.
CASSLARAYNEQFF
TGTGCCAGCAGCTTAGCTCGGGCCTACAATGAGCAGTTCTTC
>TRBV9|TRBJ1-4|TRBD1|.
CASSFGTGRNEKLFF
TGTGCCAGCAGCTTCGGGACAGGGCGGAATGAAAAACTGTTTTTT
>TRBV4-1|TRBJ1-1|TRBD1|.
CASSQEGTVWMNTEAFF
TGCGCCAGCAGCCAAGAGGGGACAGTGTGGATGAACACTGAAGCTTTCTTT
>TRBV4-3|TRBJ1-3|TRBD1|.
CASSQDRQGSNTIYF
TGCGCCAGCAGCCAAGATCGACAGGGATCAAACACCATATATTTT
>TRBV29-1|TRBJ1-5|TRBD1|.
CSVMDRAQPQHF
TGCAGCGTTATGGACAGGGCGCAGCCCCAGCATTTT
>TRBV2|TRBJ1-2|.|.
CASRDDRTNYGYTF
TGTGCCAGCAGAGACGACAGGACCAACTATGGCTACACCTTC
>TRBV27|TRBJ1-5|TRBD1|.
CASSRQGAGNQPQHF
TGTGCCAGCAGCCGACAGGGGGCTGGCAATCAGCCCCAGCATTTT
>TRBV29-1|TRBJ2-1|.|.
CSVDPRGRDEQFF
TGCAGCGTTGATCCCAGGGGCAGGGATGAGCAGTTCTTC
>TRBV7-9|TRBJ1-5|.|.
CASPPQPQHF
TGTGCCAGCCCTCCTCAGCCCCAGCATTTT
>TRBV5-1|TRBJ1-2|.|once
CASSLGRSGYTF
TGCGCCAGCAGCTTGGGCAGGTCTGGCTACACCTTC
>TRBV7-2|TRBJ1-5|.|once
CASSLQGGSNQPQHF
TGTGCCAGCAGCTTACAGGGAGGCAGCAATCAGCCCCAGCATTTT
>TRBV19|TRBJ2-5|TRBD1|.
CASGAGGSHGETQYF
TGTGCCAGTGGTGCAGGGGGCTCGCACGGGGAGACCCAGTACTTC
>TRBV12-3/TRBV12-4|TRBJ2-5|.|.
CASSLHQETQYF
TGTGCCAGCAGTCTCCACCAAGAGACCCAGTACTTC
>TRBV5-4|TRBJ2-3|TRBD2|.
CASSILGGGVDTQYF
TGTGCCAGCAGCATTTTGGGTGGGGGGGTAGATACGCAGTATTTT
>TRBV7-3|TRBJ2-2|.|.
CASSFDGNGELFF
TGTGCCAGCAGCTTTGATGGCAACGGGGAGCTGTTTTTT
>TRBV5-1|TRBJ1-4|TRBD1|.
CASSKGQGAPVGEKLFF
TGCGCCAGCAGCAAAGGACAGGGGGCCCCGGTTGGGGAAAAACTGTTTTTT
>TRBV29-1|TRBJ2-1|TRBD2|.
CSVELPSGRAYNEQFF
TGCAGCGTTGAGCTACCTAGCGGGAGGGCTTACAATGAGCAGTTCTTC
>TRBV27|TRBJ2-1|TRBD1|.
CASSKITGGDEQFF
TGTGCCAGCTCCAAGATCACAGGGGGCGATGAGCAGTTCTTC
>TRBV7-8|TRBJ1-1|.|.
CASSFALGRKLKAFF
TGTGCCAGCAGCTTCGCCTTGGGCAGAAAACTCAAAGCTTTCTTT
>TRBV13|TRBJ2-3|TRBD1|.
CASSPTGTGGMDTQYF
TGTGCCAGCAGCCCAACCGGGACAGGGGGCATGGATACGCAGTATTTT
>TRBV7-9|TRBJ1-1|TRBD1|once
CASSTRDRAITEAFF
TGTGCCAGCAGCACACGGGACAGGGCTATTACTGAAGCTTTCTTT
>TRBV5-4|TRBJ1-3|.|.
CASSLDRGNTIYF
TGTGCCAGCAGTCTTGACAGGGGAAACACCATATATTTT
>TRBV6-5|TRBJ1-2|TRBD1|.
CASSRDRAENYGYTF
TGTGCCAGCTCCCGGGACAGGGCTGAGAACTATGGCTACACCTTC
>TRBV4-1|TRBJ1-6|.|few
CASSFQEYNSPLHF
TGCGCCAGCAGCTTTCAGGAATATAATTCACCCCTCCACTTT
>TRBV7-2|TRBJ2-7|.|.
CASSLSGKAPGKQYF
TGTGCCAGCAGCTTATCTGGGAAGGCTCCGGGAAAGCAGTACTTC
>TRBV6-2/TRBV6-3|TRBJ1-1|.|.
CASSSPHLTEAFF
TGTGCCAGCAGTTCCCCTCACTTAACTGAAGCTTTCTTT
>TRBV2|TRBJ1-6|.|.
CASSDQGNSPLHF
TGTGCCAGCAGTGATCAGGGGAATTCACCCCTCCACTTT
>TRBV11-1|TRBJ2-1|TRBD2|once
CASSRPGLAGREEQFF
TGTGCCAGCAGCCGGCCGGGACTAGCGGGAAGGGAGGAGCAGTTCTTC
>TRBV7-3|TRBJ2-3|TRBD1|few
CASSTRTGGLDTQYF
TGTGCCAGCAGCACCCGGACAGGAGGTTTAGATACGCAGTATTTT
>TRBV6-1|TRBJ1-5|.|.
CASREDLRGQPQHF
TGTGCCAGCAGAGAAGACCTGCGGGGTCAGCCCCAGCATTTT
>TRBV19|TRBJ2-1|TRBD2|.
CASTKREYNEQFF
TGTGCCAGTACGAAGCGGGAGTACAATGAGCAGTTCTTC
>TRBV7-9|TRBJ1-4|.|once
CASSLVRGTNEKLFF
TGTGCCAGCAGCTTAGTGCGAGGAACTAATGAAAAACTGTTTTTT
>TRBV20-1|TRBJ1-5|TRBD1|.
CSASSRTGNSNQPQHF
TGCAGTGCTAGTAGCCGGACAGGGAATAGCAATCAGCCCCAGCATTTT
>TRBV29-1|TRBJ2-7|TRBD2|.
CSVEGTSYYEQYF
TGCAGCGTTGAAGGGACTAGCTACTACGAGCAGTACTTC
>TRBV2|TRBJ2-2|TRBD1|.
CASSTRDREAVGELFF
TGTGCCAGCAGTACTCGGGACAGGGAGGCCGTCGGGGAGCTGTTTTTT
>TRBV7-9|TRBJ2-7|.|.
CASSLGLGGNEQYF
TGTGCCAGCAGCTTAGGGCTTGGGGGGAACGAGCAGTACTTC
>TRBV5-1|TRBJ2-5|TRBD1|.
CASSRDRLQETQYF
TGCGCCAGCAGCCGGGACAGACTCCAAGAGACCCAGTACTTC